One sample yielded the 24 T cell receptor beta chains listed below, sequenced in a study of T cells after yellow fever vaccination. TCRdb processed the 5' RACE reads anew with MiXCR; each CDR3 protein has one entry. The sample records 300,000 to 450,000 distinct CDR3 sequences, more than 5.5% being singletons. The sequencing used PBMCs, collected 5 days after the yellow fever booster vaccination. These receptors all come from a man aged 30 to 39 who received the YFV17D yellow fever vaccine.

In this sample, this clonotype turned up many times. This chain links TRBV12-3 or TRBV12-4 with TRBJ2-7, with 12 bases identical to TRBD2. V lost 4 bases, J lost 9 bases, and 7 bases stayed unmatched. The CDR3 runs to 14 residues. The CDR3, as DNA: TGTGCCAGCAGTTCCCTAGCGGGAGGGCCCAGGCAGTACTTC. Translated, it gives CASSSLAGGPRQYF.

This clonotype occurred many times. The V call is TRBV5-1, the J call TRBJ2-3; the D is unclear. Germline assignment: CDR1 SGHRS and CDR2 YFSETQ. This CDR3 has 13 amino acids. V lost 3 bases and J 0 bases, leaving 5 bases between the germline ends. The CDR3 nucleotides read TGCGCCAGCAGCTCCTCTAGCACAGATACGCAGTATTTT. This encodes CASSSSSTDTQYF.

The table lists this clonotype with a few counts. The J gene is TRBJ1-1, the V gene TRBV19; D is uncertain. V was pared by 3 bases and J by 1 base, with 9 bases between. The CDR3 length is 14 residues. CDR1 is LNHDA, CDR2 SQIVND, per germline (reference sequence). The CDR3 here is CASSILYRNTEAFF. The DNA for the CDR3 is TGTGCCAGTAGTATTTTATACCGGAACACTGAAGCTTTCTTT.

The chain carries TRBV6-5 and TRBJ1-2, with D hard to call. Germline V CDR1 and CDR2: MNHEY, SVGAGI. Trimming cost V 2 bases and J 4 bases, with 17 bases left between them. CDR3 size: 16 residues. The CDR3 is CASSYQRPSWGYGYTF. Written as DNA, the CDR3 is TGTGCCAGCAGTTACCAGAGACCGTCATGGGGCTATGGCTACACCTTC.

This chain joins TRBV5-1 and TRBJ2-7; 8 bases fit TRBD2. In germline, CDR1 is SGHRS, CDR2 YFSETQ. V dropped 0 bases and J dropped 7; count of bases not matched to a gene: 6. This CDR3 is built from 14 residues. This CDR3 reads CASSLAGPGGEQYF. The CDR3 DNA reads TGCGCCAGCAGCTTGGCGGGGCCGGGAGGGGAGCAGTACTTC.

This clonotype was counted at least ten times. The rearrangement joins TRBV6-1 to TRBJ1-1; D remains ambiguous. CDR3 size: 13 residues. Trimming took off 8 bases at V and 1 base at J, with 11 bases between the two ends. In germline, CDR1 is MNHNS, CDR2 SASEGT. This CDR3 reads CASGERANTEAFF. Written as DNA, the CDR3 is TGTGCCAGCGGGGAGAGAGCGAACACTGAAGCTTTCTTT.

This clonotype was picked up a small number of times. The chain employs TRBV19 and TRBJ2-7; 7 bases match TRBD1. The length of the CDR3 is 13 residues. Trimming took 3 bases from V and 5 from J; bases not matched to a gene: 4. Per the germline V gene, CDR1 is LNHDA and CDR2 is SQIVND (reference sequence). CDR3 in amino acids: CASSIDRVNEQYF. The CDR3 DNA reads TGTGCCAGTAGTATCGACAGGGTAAACGAGCAGTACTTC. The variable domain in full, completed from reference TRBV19 and TRBJ2-7, reads DGGITQSPKYLFRKEGQNVTLSCEQNLNHDAMYWYRQDPGQGLRLIYYSQIVNDFQKGDIAEGYSVSREKKESFPLTVTSAQKNPTAFYLCASSIDRVNEQYFGPGTRLTVT.

This clonotype was counted a few times. V gene TRBV7-2 combines with J gene TRBJ2-3; 7 bases map to TRBD1. Germline trimming cut 3 bases from V and 0 bases from J; bases unmatched to any gene: 6. There are 16 residues in the CDR3. Germline values: CDR1 SGHTA, CDR2 FQGNSA. The CDR3 nucleotides read TGTGCCAGCAGCTTCACAGGGGTTGGTAGCACAGATACGCAGTATTTT. Its translation is CASSFTGVGSTDTQYF.

The gene calls are TRBV10-3 and TRBJ1-1, with 9 bases fitting TRBD1. CDR3 size: 15 residues. Germline V gene lookup returns CDR1 ENHRY and CDR2 SYGVKD. J was trimmed by 1 base and V by 4 bases; bases with no gene match: 4. The CDR3 DNA reads as TGTGCCATCAGTGGAAGGACAGGGGCGAACACTGAAGCTTTCTTT. This sequence encodes CAISGRTGANTEAFF.

The V and J genes are TRBV20-1 and TRBJ2-7, with 7 bases lining up with TRBD1. Germline V gene data show CDR1 as DFQATT and CDR2 as SNEGSKA (reference sequence). J gave up 6 bases and V 5 bases, and 10 bases lay outside the gene matches. This CDR3 contains 13 residues. CDR3 amino acids: CSALEGAAFEQYF. In DNA, the CDR3 is TGCAGTGCTTTAGAGGGGGCAGCCTTCGAGCAGTACTTC.

The chain carries TRBV3-1 and TRBJ2-7; tentative D call: TRBD2 (5 bases). Germline assignment: CDR1 LGHDT and CDR2 YNNKEL (reference sequence). Trimming cost V 2 bases and J 2 bases, with 16 bases left between them. The CDR3 is 16 amino acids. CDR3 in DNA: TGTGCCAGCAGCCAAAGAACGGGGAGAAAGACCTACGAGCAGTACTTC. Amino acid sequence: CASSQRTGRKTYEQYF.

This clonotype came up many times. J is TRBJ2-2 and V is TRBV5-1; D gene uncertain. This CDR3 contains 9 residues. CDR1 is SGHRS and CDR2 is YFSETQ in the germline V gene. V was cut by 8 bases and J by 9 bases, with 5 bases left in between. CDR3 sequence: CASRRELFF. DNA for the CDR3: TGCGCCAGTCGTCGGGAGCTGTTTTTT.

The CDR3 bases are TGTGCCAGCTCACCCTCGGGACAGGGAAGGGAGCAGTACTTC. This encodes CASSPSGQGREQYF. The rearrangement joins TRBV18 to TRBJ2-7, with TRBD1 matching 9 bases. Per the germline V gene, CDR1 is KGHSH and CDR2 is LQKENI. The CDR3 runs to 14 residues. The ends lost 3 bases at V and 7 bases at J; junction bases unmatched: 7.

This clonotype was counted many times. This rearrangement joins TRBV4-3 to TRBJ2-1; 7 bases map to TRBD2. Unmatched junction bases numbered 11, after V lost 0 bases and J lost 9 bases. The germline V gene encodes CDR1 LGHNA and CDR2 YSLEER. This CDR3 contains 16 residues. This CDR3 reads CASSQDSAGAGREQFF. CDR3 in DNA: TGCGCCAGCAGCCAAGATTCCGCGGGAGCTGGGCGTGAGCAGTTCTTC.

This clonotype was observed at least ten times. The chain is built from TRBV12-3 or TRBV12-4 and TRBJ2-2; weak D call: TRBD1 (6 bases). V lost 6 bases and J lost 5, with 16 bases in between. The CDR3 spans 15 residues. The CDR3 here is CASRLSGQGTGELFF. The CDR3 DNA follows: TGTGCCAGCAGGCTGTCGGGGCAGGGGACCGGGGAGCTGTTTTTT.

This clonotype was seen a few times. The chain links TRBV28 to TRBJ2-7; tentatively, D is TRBD1 (6 bases). Looked up from germline, CDR1 is MDHEN and CDR2 is SYDVKM. The CDR3 runs 12 residues. V was cut by 8 bases and J by 0 bases, with 8 bases left in between. The chain's CDR3 is CASGGVSYEQYF. Written as DNA, the CDR3 is TGTGCCAGCGGGGGCGTCTCCTACGAGCAGTACTTC. Supplemented by reference TRBV28 and TRBJ2-7, the full variable domain reads DVKVTQSSRYLVKRTGEKVFLECVQDMDHENMFWYRQDPGLGLRLIYFSYDVKMKEKGDIPEGYSVSREKKERFSLILESASTNQTSMYLCASGGVSYEQYFGPGTRLTVT.

At least ten counts were recorded for this clonotype. The rearrangement joins TRBV5-1 to TRBJ2-7; 7 nucleotides match TRBD2. V trimming: 7 bases; J trimming: 3 bases; junction bases outside the gene matches: 10. This CDR3 comprises 14 residues. Germline CDR1 reads SGHRS; CDR2 reads YFSETQ. The CDR3 loop reads CASGGEGSNYEQYF. The CDR3 coding sequence is TGCGCCAGCGGCGGGGAGGGCAGCAACTACGAGCAGTACTTC.

V usage is TRBV20-1 and J usage is TRBJ2-7; perhaps TRBD1 as D (6 bases). Trimming took off 3 bases at V and 3 bases at J, with 12 bases between the two ends. Germline V gene sequence: CDR1 DFQATT, CDR2 SNEGSKA (reference sequence). The CDR3 runs to 13 residues. In nucleotides, the CDR3 is TGCAGTGCTAGCCCTCGGGACAACTACGAGCAGTACTTC. Protein product: CSASPRDNYEQYF.

The chain recombines TRBV19 with TRBJ1-1, with no clear D. CDR1 and CDR2 from the germline V gene are LNHDA and SQIVND (reference sequence). The V end lost 0 bases, the J end lost 1 base, and 9 bases lay between the germline ends. This CDR3 contains 15 residues. CDR3 in amino acids: CASSIDSARNTEAFF. The CDR3 DNA reads as TGTGCCAGTAGTATAGATTCGGCCCGGAACACTGAAGCTTTCTTT. Looking up the rest from reference TRBV19 and TRBJ1-1 gives the full variable domain: DGGITQSPKYLFRKEGQNVTLSCEQNLNHDAMYWYRQDPGQGLRLIYYSQIVNDFQKGDIAEGYSVSREKKESFPLTVTSAQKNPTAFYLCASSIDSARNTEAFFGQGTRLTVV.

V and J are TRBV6-2 or TRBV6-3 and TRBJ2-7, with D possibly TRBD1 on 7 matching bases. Trimming shortened V by 7 bases and J by 9 bases, and 13 bases separated the two germline ends. The CDR3 contains 11 residues. Germline V gene data show CDR1 as MNHEY and CDR2 as SVGEGT. The CDR3 reads CASNQGGAQYF. In nucleotides, the CDR3 is TGTGCCAGCAACCAGGGGGGAGCGCAGTACTTC.

There are many counts of this clonotype. This chain links TRBV20-1 with TRBJ2-5; D possibly corresponds to TRBD1 (5 bases). The CDR3 consists of 14 residues. Deletions cut 2 bases from V and 5 bases from J, with 15 bases between. Germline-derived CDR1 and CDR2 are DFQATT and SNEGSKA (reference sequence). CDR3 in DNA: TGCAGTGCTAGACTGCTTCAGGGTTGGGAGACCCAGTACTTC. Translating gives CSARLLQGWETQYF.

This clonotype was counted only a few times. J is TRBJ2-3 and V is TRBV5-4; the D gene could be TRBD1 or TRBD2 (6 bases each). The germline gives CDR1 SGHNT, CDR2 YYREEE (reference sequence). The CDR3 has 15 amino acids. Trimming took 3 bases from V and 2 from J, leaving 13 bases between them. CDR3 in amino acids: CASSYSGGLTDTQYF. The CDR3 DNA reads as TGTGCCAGCAGCTACTCCGGGGGCCTCACAGATACGCAGTATTTT.

With regard to this clonotype: Sequence at one end of the junction differs from germline and may be a read error. V gene TRBV5-1 combines with J gene TRBJ1-5; D is ambiguous. The CDR3 is 13 residues long. Per the germline V gene, CDR1 is SGHRS and CDR2 is YFSETQ. The CDR3 sequence is CASSLEVDHPQHF. DNA of the CDR3: TGCGCCAGCAGCTTGGAGGTCGATCACCCCCAGCATTTT.

The sample holds many counts of this clonotype. The chain uses TRBV7-6 and TRBJ2-7; D possibly uses TRBD1 or TRBD2 (5 bases each). V was cut by 5 bases and J by 4 bases, with 15 bases left in between. The CDR3 loop spans 14 amino acids. Germline V gene data show CDR1 as SGHVS and CDR2 as FNYEAQ. The CDR3 bases are TGTGCCAGCAGCCCCTTTGAGAGGGGTTACGAGCAGTACTTC. This encodes CASSPFERGYEQYF.